This T cell receptor beta chain emerged from a study of cytomegalovirus exposure and HLA in healthy donors. Findings and limits, study-wide: Analysis performed later found 15,000 or so TCR beta sequences associated with HLA alleles at 0.05 false discovery rate. Reportedly, HLA-A and HLA-B alleles of most subjects were accurately predicted from TCR beta. Per a prior analysis, the majority of TCR beta V segments were productive roughly 90% or roughly 30% of the time.

With respect to this clone: The antigen remains undetermined. One junction end disagrees with the germline gene, perhaps due to a read error.

CDR1 and CDR2 from the germline V gene are SSHAT and FNYEAQ (reference sequence). There are 15 residues in the CDR3. Each donor's status was that of a healthy bone marrow donor. The primer mix had 60 Vbeta and 13 Jbeta primers. Profiling relied on immunoSEQ multiplex PCR, and the TCRdb table lists in-frame clones only, not all of them. This sample has 90,000 to 150,000 clones; over 60% occur once, and the top ten carry over 9.5%. The chain is built from TRBV7-7 and TRBJ2-1; 9 bases are shared with TRBD1. The sample consisted of PBMCs. The clonotype originates from a man in his forties in good health and CMV-seropositive. The CDR3 nucleotides read TGTGCTAGCAGCTTAGCGACAGGGGGGGGGTATGAGCAGTTCTTC. Protein: CASSLATGGGYEQFF.